These 22 T cell receptor beta chains were all obtained from the same sample, sequenced in a study of blood T cells in healthy people across ages. Then a second PCR, running roughly 7 to 11 cycles, was carried out with a sample-barcoded 5' primer and a J-beta primer mix. TCRdb itself ran the 5' RACE reads through MiXCR, one entry per CDR3 protein. The table records around 870,000 distinct CDR3 sequences, 25% to 30% of them present only once. The sequenced material came from blood. Receptors were obtained from a woman of 80 years or more in good health.

In the case of this clonotype: One end of the junction fails to match germline, which may point to a read error. The chain employs TRBV6-1 and TRBJ2-1, with D perhaps TRBD1 or TRBD2 (5 bases each). Germline CDR1 MNHNS, CDR2 SASEGT. The CDR3 has 10 amino acids. CDR3 protein: CASSEGRGVF. The DNA for the CDR3 is TGTGCCAGCAGTGAGGGGAGAGGGGTCTTC.

Regarding this clonotype: A junction boundary mismatches the germline segment, possibly from a read error. The genes are TRBV7-2 and TRBJ2-2; 10 bases match TRBD2. The CDR3 has 15 amino acids. Per germline, CDR1 SGHTA and CDR2 FQGNSA. The DNA for the CDR3 is TGTGCCAGCAGCCTTCCTAGCGGGGGCACCGGGGAGCGGTTTTTT. It encodes CASSLPSGGTGERFF.

This chain connects TRBV3-1 to TRBJ1-2; D ambiguous. Germline values: CDR1 LGHDT, CDR2 YNNKEL (reference sequence). V lost 4 bases to trimming and J lost 3 bases, with 12 bases between them. The CDR3 contains 14 residues. CDR3 region: CASSPDDGDYGYTF. CDR3 DNA sequence: TGTGCCAGCAGCCCTGATGACGGAGACTATGGCTACACCTTC.

Concerning this clonotype: A much larger clone is a single base away; this may be a read error. The genes are TRBV4-3 and TRBJ1-2, with 7 bases lining up with TRBD1. This CDR3 is built from 19 residues. Per germline, CDR1 LGHNA and CDR2 YSLEER. The V and J ends lost 0 bases and 4 bases, in that order; junction bases with no gene match: 17. This CDR3 reads CASSQEGSTGQAPLYGYTF. The CDR3 DNA is TGCGCCAGCAGCCAAGAGGGGAGCACCGGACAGGCCCCCCTCTATGGCTACACCTTC.

This clonotype was seen a few times. V is TRBV7-9 and J is TRBJ2-5; 11 nucleotides agree with TRBD1. From germline, CDR1 is SEHNR and CDR2 FQNEAQ (reference sequence). With 1 base clipped from V and 11 bases from J, the junction kept 12 bases outside the gene matches. The CDR3 totals 16 residues. CDR3 sequence: CASSLVSGTGGDEQYF. In DNA, the CDR3 is TGTGCCAGCAGCTTAGTATCCGGGACAGGGGGGGATGAGCAGTACTTC.

This chain links TRBV5-5 with TRBJ2-3; D is perhaps TRBD2 (5 bases). The CDR3 covers 14 residues. Germline V gene data show CDR1 as SGHKS and CDR2 as YYEKEE (reference sequence). V lost 2 bases to trimming and J lost 5 bases, with 12 bases between them. In nucleotides, the CDR3 is TGTGCCAGCAGCTTCGGGAACACGCAAGATACGCAGTATTTT. Translating gives CASSFGNTQDTQYF.

There are a few counts of this clonotype. The V call is TRBV7-2, the J call TRBJ2-3, with 11 bases aligning to TRBD2. The CDR3 runs to 18 residues. The germline V gene has CDR1 SGHTA and CDR2 FQGNSA. Trimming at V came to 1 base and at J to 0 bases, leaving 6 bases not matched to a gene. CDR3 sequence reads: CASSLGTSGGGSTDTQYF. CDR3 sequence (DNA): TGTGCCAGCAGCTTAGGTACTAGCGGGGGCGGGAGCACAGATACGCAGTATTTT.

This clonotype was counted at least ten times. This clone may be a read error of a much larger clone one base away. The chain joins TRBV7-4 to TRBJ2-1; no clear D. The CDR3 extends over 15 amino acids. Germline V gene sequence: CDR1 SGHVT, CDR2 SQSDAQ. Trimming took 1 base from V and 10 from J, leaving 17 bases between them. The CDR3 region has the DNA TGTGCCAGCAGCTTAGTGCTGAGCTTATGTTGGGAGCAGTTCTTC. It translates to CASSLVLSLCWEQFF.

As concerns this clonotype: With a much larger clone just one base away, this may be a read error. The genes are TRBV2 and TRBJ2-7; TRBD2 matches 9 bases. V gave up 7 bases and J gave up 10 bases; unmatched junction bases: 14. Germline loops: CDR1 SNHLY, CDR2 FYNNEI. This CDR3 is built from 14 residues. CDR3 in DNA: TGTGCCAGCATACGGGGACTAGCCGGGGATACCCAGTACTTC. This translates into CASIRGLAGDTQYF.

This clonotype has ten or more counts. This chain connects TRBV30 to TRBJ2-5; no definite D call. V lost 3 bases, J lost 1 base, and 9 bases lay in between. The CDR3 covers 13 residues. CDR1 and CDR2 (germline): GTSNPN, SVGIG (reference sequence). CDR3 coding DNA: TGTGCCTGGAGGGTCACACCCCAAGAGACCCAGTACTTC. Its protein product is CAWRVTPQETQYF.

As for this clonotype: Likely a read error: the CDR3 ends without its conserved phenylalanine or tryptophan. The chain recombines TRBV7-9 with TRBJ1-5, with D unclear. The CDR3 totals 13 residues. The germline CDR1 and CDR2 sequences are SEHNR and FQNEAQ (reference sequence). CDR3 DNA sequence: TGTGCAAGCAGCTTAGGAGATAATCAGCCCCAGCATCTT. Translation gives CASSLGDNQPQHL.

This clonotype was seen many times. The chain is built from TRBV7-6 and TRBJ2-1; 8 nucleotides align to TRBD1. This CDR3 comprises 13 residues. The ends lost 3 bases at V and 9 bases at J; junction bases unmatched: 4. From germline, CDR1 is SGHVS and CDR2 FNYEAQ. The CDR3 sequence is CASSFGQGGEQFF. The CDR3 nucleotides are TGTGCCAGCAGCTTCGGACAGGGCGGTGAGCAGTTCTTC.

This clonotype was seen only a few times. This chain uses TRBV4-3 with TRBJ2-7; D call uncertain. Germline V lookup: CDR1 LGHNA, CDR2 YSLEER. Trimming stripped 0 bases from V and 0 bases from J, with 3 bases between. The CDR3 has 13 residues. Here the CDR3 DNA reads TGCGCCAGCAGCCAAGAGGTCTCCTACGAGCAGTACTTC. Translating gives CASSQEVSYEQYF.

Ten or more counts support this clonotype. The V call is TRBV27, the J call TRBJ2-1; D is possibly TRBD2 (6 bases). CDR3 length: 15 residues. The V end lost 7 bases, the J end lost 0 bases, and 13 bases lay between the germline ends. The V gene's germline CDR1 is MNHEY and CDR2 SMNVEV (reference sequence). The CDR3 nucleotides read TGTGCCAGCACCCGGGACTTCAGCTCCTACAATGAGCAGTTCTTC. Translation: CASTRDFSSYNEQFF.

This clonotype occurred a few times. The chain has TRBV5-1 and TRBJ1-1, with a tentative D call TRBD1 (5 bases). The CDR3 covers 15 residues. V was shortened by 0 bases and J by 4 bases, with 13 bases between the two germline ends. Looked up from germline, CDR1 is SGHRS and CDR2 is YFSETQ. Here the CDR3 reads CASSLDAGVGTEAFF. CDR3 sequence (DNA): TGCGCCAGCAGCTTGGACGCGGGGGTTGGCACTGAAGCTTTCTTT.

This chain links TRBV6-5 with TRBJ2-3; D remains ambiguous. CDR3 size: 13 residues. CDR1 and CDR2 from the germline V gene are MNHEY and SVGAGI. V lost 5 bases, J lost 6 bases, and 12 bases lay in between. The CDR3 loop is CASSAGSVDTQYF. DNA of the CDR3: TGTGCCAGCAGTGCCGGGTCGGTGGATACGCAGTATTTT.

V usage is TRBV20-1 and J usage is TRBJ1-6; D may be TRBD1 (5 bases). The V gene's germline CDR1 is DFQATT and CDR2 SNEGSKA (reference sequence). The V gene lost 1 base and the J gene lost 4 bases, with 8 bases spanning the gap. This CDR3 comprises 14 residues. In nucleotides, the CDR3 is TGCAGTGCTAGAGCGGGGCGGTATAATTCACCCCTCCACTTT. Translating gives CSARAGRYNSPLHF.

At least ten counts were recorded for this clonotype. The chain is built from TRBV20-1 and TRBJ1-4, with unresolved D. Germline assignment: CDR1 DFQATT and CDR2 SNEGSKA (reference sequence). Trimming stripped 2 bases from V and 0 bases from J, with 10 bases between. The CDR3 is made up of 15 amino acids. The chain's CDR3 is CSARPLGATNEKLFF. The CDR3 bases are TGCAGTGCTAGACCCCTCGGGGCAACTAATGAAAAACTGTTTTTT.

The rearrangement links TRBV6-6 to TRBJ2-5; 7 bases map to TRBD1. TRBJ2-7 explains the end of the DNA better; the J call may be wrong. From germline, CDR1 is MNHNY and CDR2 SVGAGI (reference sequence). The CDR3 runs 13 residues. The CDR3 region is CASTPTGIYEQYF. The CDR3 DNA follows: TGTGCCAGCACCCCGACAGGGATCTACGAGCAGTACTTC.

This clonotype was observed a single time. This chain links TRBV11-3 with TRBJ1-2, with TRBD1 matching over 12 bases. In germline, CDR1 is SGHNT, CDR2 YENEEA. The V segment lost 5 bases and the J segment 3 bases; nucleotides outside the gene matches: 19. The CDR3 loop spans 20 amino acids. This CDR3 is CASSPDGTWDRGPGYYGYTF. Here the CDR3 DNA reads TGTGCCAGCAGCCCCGACGGTACTTGGGACAGGGGGCCGGGCTACTATGGCTACACCTTC.

The gene calls are TRBV5-8 and TRBJ1-4; 9 bases are a match to TRBD1. The CDR3 runs to 16 residues. V shed 4 bases and J 1 base; nucleotides not matched to a gene: 5. In germline, CDR1 is SGHTS, CDR2 YDEGEE. The chain's CDR3 is CASSLGTGRTNEKLFF. CDR3 nucleotide sequence: TGTGCCAGCAGCCTAGGGACAGGGAGAACTAATGAAAAACTGTTTTTT.

This sequence joins TRBV5-1 and TRBJ1-6; D call uncertain. The germline CDR1 and CDR2 sequences are SGHRS and YFSETQ. The CDR3 runs to 14 residues. The ends were cut back, 1 base at V and 5 bases at J, with 7 bases in the middle. The CDR3 loop is CASSLSENNSPLHF. The CDR3 DNA reads TGCGCCAGCAGCTTGTCAGAGAATAATTCACCCCTCCACTTT.